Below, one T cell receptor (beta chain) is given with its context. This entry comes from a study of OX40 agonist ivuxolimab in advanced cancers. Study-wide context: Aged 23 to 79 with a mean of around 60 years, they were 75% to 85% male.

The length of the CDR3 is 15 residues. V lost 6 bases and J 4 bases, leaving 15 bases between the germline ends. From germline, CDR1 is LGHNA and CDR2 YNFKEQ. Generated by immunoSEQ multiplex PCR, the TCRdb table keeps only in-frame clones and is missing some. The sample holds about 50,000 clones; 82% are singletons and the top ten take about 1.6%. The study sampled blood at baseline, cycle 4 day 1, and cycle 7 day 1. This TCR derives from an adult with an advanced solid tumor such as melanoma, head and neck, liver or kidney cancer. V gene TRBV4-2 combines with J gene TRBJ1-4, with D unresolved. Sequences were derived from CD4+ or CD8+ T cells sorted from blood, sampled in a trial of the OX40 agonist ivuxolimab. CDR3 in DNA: TGTGCCAGCAGTCGCCAGCCCTACAGTAATGAAAAACTGTTTTTT. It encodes CASSRQPYSNEKLFF.